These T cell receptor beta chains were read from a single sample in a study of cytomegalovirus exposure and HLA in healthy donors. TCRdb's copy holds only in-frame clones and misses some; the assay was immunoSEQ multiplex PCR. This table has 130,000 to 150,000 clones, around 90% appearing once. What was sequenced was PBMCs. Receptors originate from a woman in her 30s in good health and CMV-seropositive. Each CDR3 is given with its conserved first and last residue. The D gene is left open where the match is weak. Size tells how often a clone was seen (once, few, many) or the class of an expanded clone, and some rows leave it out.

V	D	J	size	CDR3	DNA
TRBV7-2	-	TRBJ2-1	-	CASSLGWAEQFF	TGTGCCAGCAGCTTAGGCTGGGCTGAGCAGTTCTTC
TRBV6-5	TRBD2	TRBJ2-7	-	CASRGLAGSEQYF	TGTGCCAGCAGGGGACTAGCGGGAAGCGAGCAGTACTTC
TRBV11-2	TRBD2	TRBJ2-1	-	CASSLDLAGGRSYNEQFF	TGTGCCAGCAGCTTAGACCTAGCGGGAGGCCGCTCCTACAATGAGCAGTTCTTC
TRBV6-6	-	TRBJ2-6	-	CASIPGLGGANVLTF	TGTGCCAGCATTCCCGGCCTAGGTGGGGCCAACGTCCTGACTTTC
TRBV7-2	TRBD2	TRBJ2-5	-	CASSLGTSGGEVQYF	TGTGCCAGCAGCTTAGGGACTAGCGGGGGAGAGGTCCAGTACTTC
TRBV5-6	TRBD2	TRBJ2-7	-	CASSSTSGGPYEQYF	TGTGCCAGCAGCTCTACTAGCGGAGGCCCCTACGAGCAGTACTTC
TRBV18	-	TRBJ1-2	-	CASRLGGTGETNYGYTF	TGTGCCAGCCGCTTGGGAGGGACCGGGGAGACCAACTATGGCTACACCTTC
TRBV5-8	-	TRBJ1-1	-	CASSRGGGRAFF	TGTGCCAGCAGCCGAGGGGGGGGTAGAGCTTTCTTT
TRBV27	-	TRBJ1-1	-	CASSLHPVTSGSRGRNTEAFF	TGTGCCAGCAGTTTGCACCCAGTGACATCCGGAAGTAGAGGGCGGAACACTGAAGCTTTCTTT
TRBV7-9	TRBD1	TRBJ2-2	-	CASSSMDRGRGELFF	TGTGCCAGCAGCTCGATGGACAGGGGGCGTGGGGAGCTGTTTTTT
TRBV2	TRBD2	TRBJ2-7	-	CASSSPSGRGYEQYF	TGTGCCAGCAGCTCGCCTAGCGGGAGAGGCTACGAGCAGTACTTC
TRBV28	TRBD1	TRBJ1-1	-	CASTSGTGNNEAFF	TGTGCCAGCACGTCGGGGACAGGGAATAATGAAGCTTTCTTT
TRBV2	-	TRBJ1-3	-	CASNSGLGGNTIYF	TGTGCCAGCAACTCAGGATTGGGTGGAAACACCATATATTTT
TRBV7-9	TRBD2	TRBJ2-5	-	CASSLTGGPGVETQYF	TGTGCCAGCAGCTTAACGGGAGGGCCAGGGGTGGAGACCCAGTACTTC
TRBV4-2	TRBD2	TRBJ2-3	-	CASSQASGGSVDTQYF	TGTGCCAGCAGCCAAGCTAGCGGGGGGTCGGTTGATACGCAGTATTTT
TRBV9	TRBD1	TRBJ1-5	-	CASSRTGDNQPQHF	TGTGCCAGCAGCAGGACAGGGGATAATCAGCCCCAGCATTTT
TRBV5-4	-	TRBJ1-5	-	CASSLGGRDQPQHF	TGTGCCAGCAGCTTGGGGGGGCGGGATCAGCCCCAGCATTTT
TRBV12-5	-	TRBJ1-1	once	CASGLESHTEAFF	TGTGCTAGTGGTTTGGAGAGCCACACTGAAGCTTTCTTT
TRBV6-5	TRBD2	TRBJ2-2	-	CASSYSGRGRTGELFF	TGTGCCAGCAGTTACTCGGGGAGGGGACGCACCGGGGAGCTGTTTTTT
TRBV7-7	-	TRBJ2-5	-	CASSRGTDLQETQYF	TGTGCCAGCAGCCGGGGGACAGACCTTCAAGAGACCCAGTACTTC